The sequence of this T cell receptor (beta chain) was determined in a study of T cell repertoires in cytomegalovirus infection. Study results and caveats: CMV carriers having the relevant HLA were flagged by cumulative public TCR beta family frequency. Ex vivo responses were dominated by HLA-C-restricted CMV-specific TCR beta clonotypes.

The germline CDR1 and CDR2 sequences are MNHEY and SVGAGI. V trimming: 9 bases; J trimming: 4 bases; junction bases outside the gene matches: 6. The CDR3 has 15 residues. TCRdb used MiXCR to reprocess the reads, holding one entry per CDR3 protein. Here the sample spans about 830,000 distinct CDR3 sequences, approximately 30% being singletons. About this clonotype: Its antigen remains unidentified.

The specimen was cultured CD8+ T cells from PBMCs, collected from culture after CMV antigen stimulation. The chain employs TRBV6-5 and TRBJ2-5; 15 bases align to TRBD2. The sequence was obtained from a human donor in good health (CMV status not recorded). Some clones in this sample may be carry-over from other donors' samples. The CDR3, as DNA: TGTGCCAGTCTGGGACTAGCGGGGGGCCGAGAGACCCAGTACTTC. Residues: CASLGLAGGRETQYF.